These T cell receptor beta chains were read from a single sample in a study of shared clonotypes between healthy human individuals. TCRdb's table, derived via immunoSEQ multiplex PCR, lists solely in-frame clones and lacks some. The data contain 950,000 to 1,300,000 clones, approximately 70% of them singletons. Source material: memory CD4+ T cells sorted from blood. The receptors shown here come from a man younger than 35 in good health. CDR3s include the opening cysteine and the closing phenylalanine or tryptophan. D genes are given only for firm matches. Rows may omit the clone size; those that give it use once, few, many or a size class.

j_gene: TRBJ2-2
d_gene: .
v_gene: TRBV29-1
abundance: .
CDR3aa: CSVEVGGAGELFF
CDR3nt: TGCAGCGTTGAAGTTGGGGGCGCCGGGGAGCTGTTTTTT

j_gene: TRBJ1-1
d_gene: TRBD1
v_gene: TRBV5-4
abundance: .
CDR3aa: CASSSPGTGVFEAFF
CDR3nt: TGTGCCAGCAGCTCACCCGGGACAGGGGTCTTTGAAGCTTTCTTT

j_gene: TRBJ2-5
d_gene: TRBD1
v_gene: TRBV7-9
abundance: .
CDR3aa: CASSFHQGAYETQYF
CDR3nt: TGTGCCAGCAGCTTTCATCAGGGGGCATATGAGACCCAGTACTTC

j_gene: TRBJ2-7
d_gene: .
v_gene: TRBV6-5
abundance: few
CDR3aa: CASRVGGRREQYF
CDR3nt: TGTGCCAGCAGAGTCGGGGGGCGTCGGGAGCAGTACTTC

j_gene: TRBJ2-1
d_gene: .
v_gene: TRBV4-3
abundance: few
CDR3aa: CASSQVSGGNDEQFF
CDR3nt: TGCGCCAGCAGCCAAGTTTCTGGCGGGAACGATGAGCAGTTCTTC

j_gene: TRBJ1-1
d_gene: .
v_gene: TRBV19
abundance: .
CDR3aa: CASSIPPERPNTEAFF
CDR3nt: TGTGCCAGTAGTATACCGCCAGAACGGCCGAACACTGAAGCTTTCTTT

j_gene: TRBJ2-7
d_gene: .
v_gene: TRBV15
abundance: few
CDR3aa: CATSRDLGGKAYEQYF
CDR3nt: TGTGCCACCAGCAGAGATTTAGGGGGTAAAGCCTACGAGCAGTACTTC

j_gene: TRBJ1-1
d_gene: .
v_gene: TRBV28
abundance: .
CDR3aa: CASRGPRDPQGRTEAFF
CDR3nt: TGTGCCAGCCGGGGACCCCGGGACCCCCAAGGGCGGACTGAAGCTTTCTTT

j_gene: TRBJ2-5
d_gene: .
v_gene: TRBV5-1
abundance: .
CDR3aa: CASSPPTTTQETQYF
CDR3nt: TGCGCCAGCAGCCCGCCCACCACTACCCAAGAGACCCAGTACTTC

j_gene: TRBJ1-2
d_gene: .
v_gene: TRBV28
abundance: .
CDR3aa: CASRGGNYGYTF
CDR3nt: TGTGCCAGCAGAGGAGGGAACTATGGCTACACCTTC

j_gene: TRBJ2-1
d_gene: .
v_gene: TRBV11-2
abundance: .
CDR3aa: CASSLKATTLNEQFF
CDR3nt: TGTGCCAGCAGCTTAAAAGCAACGACCCTCAATGAGCAGTTCTTC

j_gene: TRBJ1-1
d_gene: TRBD1
v_gene: TRBV19
abundance: .
CDR3aa: CASRKKTGGTEAFF
CDR3nt: TGTGCCAGTAGGAAAAAGACAGGGGGCACTGAAGCTTTCTTT

j_gene: TRBJ2-2
d_gene: .
v_gene: TRBV5-1
abundance: .
CDR3aa: CASSVRGTGELFF
CDR3nt: TGCGCCAGCAGCGTACGTGGCACCGGGGAGCTGTTTTTT

j_gene: TRBJ1-2
d_gene: TRBD1
v_gene: TRBV7-3
abundance: .
CDR3aa: CASSSRTGDGYTF
CDR3nt: TGTGCCAGCAGCTCAAGGACAGGGGATGGCTACACCTTC

j_gene: TRBJ2-5
d_gene: TRBD1
v_gene: TRBV25-1
abundance: .
CDR3aa: CASSLGQGQNPTQYF
CDR3nt: TGTGCCAGCAGCCTCGGACAGGGCCAAAACCCGACCCAGTACTTC

j_gene: TRBJ2-5
d_gene: .
v_gene: TRBV18
abundance: few
CDR3aa: CASSPRQQETQYF
CDR3nt: TGTGCCAGCTCACCCCGACAGCAAGAGACCCAGTACTTC

j_gene: TRBJ1-2
d_gene: .
v_gene: TRBV5-5
abundance: .
CDR3aa: CASSLETGSNYGYTF
CDR3nt: TGTGCCAGCAGCTTGGAAACAGGCTCTAACTATGGCTACACCTTC

j_gene: TRBJ1-5
d_gene: .
v_gene: TRBV11-2
abundance: .
CDR3aa: CASSSPVYRAHNQPQHF
CDR3nt: TGTGCCAGCAGCTCCCCCGTGTACCGGGCCCACAATCAGCCCCAGCATTTT

j_gene: TRBJ2-2
d_gene: TRBD2
v_gene: TRBV6-5
abundance: .
CDR3aa: CASNRLAGGPGELFF
CDR3nt: TGTGCCAGCAACCGACTAGCGGGGGGGCCCGGGGAGCTGTTTTTT